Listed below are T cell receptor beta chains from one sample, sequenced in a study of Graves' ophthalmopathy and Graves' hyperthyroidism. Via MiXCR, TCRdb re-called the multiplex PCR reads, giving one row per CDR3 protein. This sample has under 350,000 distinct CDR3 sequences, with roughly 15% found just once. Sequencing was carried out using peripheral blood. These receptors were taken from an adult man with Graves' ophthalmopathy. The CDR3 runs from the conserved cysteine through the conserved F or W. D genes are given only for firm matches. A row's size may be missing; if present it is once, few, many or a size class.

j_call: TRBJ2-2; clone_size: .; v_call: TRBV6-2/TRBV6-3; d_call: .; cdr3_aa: CASSVITPGELFF; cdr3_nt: TGTGCCAGCAGCGTGATAACACCCGGGGAGCTGTTTTTT
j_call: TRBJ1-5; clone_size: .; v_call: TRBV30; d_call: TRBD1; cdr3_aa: CAWSRDRPLGNQPQHF; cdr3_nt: TGTGCCTGGAGCCGGGACAGACCGTTGGGCAATCAGCCCCAGCATTTT
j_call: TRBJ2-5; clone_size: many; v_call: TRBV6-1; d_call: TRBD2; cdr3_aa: CASRGWTSGETQYF; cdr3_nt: TGTGCCAGCAGGGGGTGGACTAGCGGAGAGACCCAGTACTTC
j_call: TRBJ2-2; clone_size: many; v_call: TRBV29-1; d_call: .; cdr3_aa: CSVEEDTTGELFF; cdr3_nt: TGCAGCGTTGAAGAAGACACCACCGGGGAGCTGTTTTTT
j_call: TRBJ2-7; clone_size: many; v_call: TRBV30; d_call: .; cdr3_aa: CAWGTNYEQYF; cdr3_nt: TGTGCCTGGGGAACGAACTACGAGCAGTACTTC
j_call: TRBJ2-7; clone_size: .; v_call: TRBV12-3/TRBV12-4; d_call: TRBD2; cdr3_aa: CASSLASLAGAYEQYF; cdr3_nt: TGTGCCAGCAGTTTAGCGTCGCTAGCGGGAGCCTACGAGCAGTACTTC
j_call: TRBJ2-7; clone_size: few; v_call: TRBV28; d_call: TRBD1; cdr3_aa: CASIPGQVSSYEQYF; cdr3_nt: TGTGCCAGCATCCCTGGACAGGTCAGCTCCTACGAGCAGTACTTC
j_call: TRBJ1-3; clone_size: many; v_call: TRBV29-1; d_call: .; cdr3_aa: CSVEDPAGNTIYF; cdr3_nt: TGCAGCGTTGAAGACCCGGCTGGAAACACCATATATTTT
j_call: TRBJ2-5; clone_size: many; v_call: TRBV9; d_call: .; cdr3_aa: CASSGPIKETQYF; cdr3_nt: TGTGCCAGCAGCGGACCGATAAAAGAGACCCAGTACTTC
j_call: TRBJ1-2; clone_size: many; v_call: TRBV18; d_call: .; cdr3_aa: CATLPGQNKTNYGYTF; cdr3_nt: TGTGCCACCCTACCGGGCCAGAACAAGACTAACTATGGCTACACCTTC
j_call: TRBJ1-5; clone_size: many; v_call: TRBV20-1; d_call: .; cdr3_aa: CSARGVGFNQPQHF; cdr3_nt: TGCAGTGCTAGAGGCGTAGGATTCAATCAGCCCCAGCATTTT
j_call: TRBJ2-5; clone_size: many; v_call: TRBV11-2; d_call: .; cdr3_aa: CASSLLAEQETQYF; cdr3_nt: TGTGCCAGCAGCCTACTAGCCGAACAAGAGACCCAGTACTTC
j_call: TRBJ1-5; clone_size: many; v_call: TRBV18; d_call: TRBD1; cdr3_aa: CASSPLDRGSNQPQHF; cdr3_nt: TGTGCCAGCTCACCCCTCGACAGGGGATCAAATCAGCCCCAGCATTTT
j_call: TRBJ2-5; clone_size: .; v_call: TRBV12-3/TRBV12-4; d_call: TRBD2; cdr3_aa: CASSRRGSGSLETQYF; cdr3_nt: TGTGCCAGCAGTCGGCGAGGTAGCGGGAGTCTGGAGACCCAGTACTTC
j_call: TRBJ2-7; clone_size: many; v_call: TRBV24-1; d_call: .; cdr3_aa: CATSGAAGEFDEQYF; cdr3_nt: TGTGCCACCAGTGGAGCGGCAGGGGAGTTTGACGAGCAGTACTTC
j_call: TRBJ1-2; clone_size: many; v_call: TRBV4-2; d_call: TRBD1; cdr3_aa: CASSQDSEGARDGYTF; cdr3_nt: TGTGCCAGCAGCCAAGATTCGGAGGGGGCGCGGGACGGCTACACCTTC
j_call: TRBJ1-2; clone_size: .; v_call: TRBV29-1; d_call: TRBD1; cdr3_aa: CSVGSTGNYGYTF; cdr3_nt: TGCAGCGTTGGCTCGACAGGGAACTATGGCTACACCTTC
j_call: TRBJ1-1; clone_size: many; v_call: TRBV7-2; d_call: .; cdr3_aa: CASSVRPGARAEAFF; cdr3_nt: TGTGCCAGCAGCGTAAGACCGGGGGCGCGGGCTGAAGCTTTCTTT
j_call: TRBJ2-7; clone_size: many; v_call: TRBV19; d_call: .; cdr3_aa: CASSLTGIGAYEQYF; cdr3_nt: TGTGCCAGTAGTCTTACAGGGATAGGAGCCTACGAGCAGTACTTC
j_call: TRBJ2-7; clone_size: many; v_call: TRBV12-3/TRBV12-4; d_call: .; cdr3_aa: CASSMVSRREQYF; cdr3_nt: TGTGCCAGCAGTATGGTCTCTCGACGCGAGCAGTACTTC
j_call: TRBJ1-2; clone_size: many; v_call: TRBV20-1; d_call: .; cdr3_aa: CSAKDRLNYGYTF; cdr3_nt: TGCAGTGCTAAAGACAGGCTCAACTATGGCTACACCTTC
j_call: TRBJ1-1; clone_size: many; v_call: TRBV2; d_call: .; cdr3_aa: CASSETWTVNTEAFF; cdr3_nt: TGTGCCAGCAGTGAAACATGGACGGTAAACACTGAAGCTTTCTTT